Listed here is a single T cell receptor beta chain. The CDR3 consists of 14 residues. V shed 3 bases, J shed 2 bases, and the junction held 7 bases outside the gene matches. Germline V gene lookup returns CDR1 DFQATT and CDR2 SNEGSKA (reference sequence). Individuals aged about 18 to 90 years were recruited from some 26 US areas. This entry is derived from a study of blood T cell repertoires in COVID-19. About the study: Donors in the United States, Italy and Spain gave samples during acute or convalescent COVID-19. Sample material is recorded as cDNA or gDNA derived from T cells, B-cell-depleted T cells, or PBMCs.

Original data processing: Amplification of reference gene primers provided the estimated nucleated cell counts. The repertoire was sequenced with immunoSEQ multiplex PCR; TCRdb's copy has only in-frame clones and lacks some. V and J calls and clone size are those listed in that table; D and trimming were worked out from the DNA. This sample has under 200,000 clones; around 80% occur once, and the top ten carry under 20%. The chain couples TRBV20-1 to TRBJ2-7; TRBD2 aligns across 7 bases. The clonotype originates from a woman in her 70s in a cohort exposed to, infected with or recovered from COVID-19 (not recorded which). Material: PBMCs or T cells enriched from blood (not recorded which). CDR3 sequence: CSASSSGFTYEQYF. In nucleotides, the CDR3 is TGCAGTGCTAGTTCTAGCGGCTTTACCTACGAGCAGTACTTC.